This entry features one T cell receptor beta chain sequence. A read error may explain this, as a much larger clone is one base away. This record comes from a study of T cells in Graves' hyperthyroidism and ophthalmopathy. Per germline, CDR1 SNHLY and CDR2 FYNNEI. This CDR3 spans 14 amino acids. The CDR3 regions of TCR beta were amplified from RNA transcripts. A first-round RT-PCR of the TCR CDR3 used the HTBI primer set. TCRdb passed the multiplex PCR reads through MiXCR, listing each CDR3 protein once. The table lists hundreds of thousands of distinct CDR3 sequences, 38% of them singletons, with approximately 8.7% in the top ten.

The J gene is TRBJ1-1, the V gene TRBV2; tentative D call: TRBD1 (5 bases). The source material was blood. This TCR derives from a man between 18 and 35 years old with Graves' hyperthyroidism. The CDR3 is CASVGWITGTEALF. The DNA of the CDR3 is TGTGCCAGCGTCGGCTGGATAACGGGGACTGAAGCTCTCTTT.